One and the same sample provided the 19 T cell receptor beta chains below, sequenced in a study of T cells in Graves' hyperthyroidism and ophthalmopathy (dated by TCRdb to the late 2010s). Libraries were prepared through multiplex PCR. Instrument on record: Illumina HiSeq 2000. The TCR beta CDR3 regions were amplified from RNA transcripts. The TCR CDR3 was subjected to a first round of RT-PCR using the HTBI primer set and the Qiagen OneStep RT-PCR kit. TCRdb redid the processing of the public reads, applying fastp at Q25 and MiXCR, and retained in-frame beta chains. Under each unique CDR3 protein, matching rows form one entry showing the most common genes and DNA. In all, the sample holds 610,000 or so distinct CDR3 sequences, and 46% of those were seen once. Of the sample, approximately 7.5% is held by the ten largest clones. The specimen was peripheral blood or thyroid tissue (not recorded which). The receptors here all came from a woman between 18 and 30 years old with Graves' hyperthyroidism.

As to this clonotype: The missing conserved phenylalanine or tryptophan at the end of this CDR3 makes a read error likely. The chain recombines TRBV20-1 with TRBJ2-5; D possibly corresponds to TRBD2 (5 bases). CDR3 length: 13 amino acids. V dropped 3 bases and J dropped 9 bases, with 17 bases sitting between them. Germline assignment: CDR1 DFQATT and CDR2 SNEGSKA (reference sequence). Written as DNA, the CDR3 is TGCAGTGCTAGCTCGGCAATCAAGGAGGCCCAGTACCTC. Protein sequence: CSASSAIKEAQYL.

V usage is TRBV29-1 and J usage is TRBJ1-5; possibly TRBD1 for D (5 bases). Germline CDR1 reads SQVTM; CDR2 reads ANQGSEA. The CDR3 consists of 12 residues. Trimming shortened V by 8 bases and J by 7 bases, and 15 bases separated the two germline ends. The CDR3 protein is CSQDGQGQPQHF. The CDR3 DNA sequence: TGCAGCCAAGATGGGCAGGGACAGCCCCAGCATTTT.

This clonotype was seen only a few times. A much larger clone is a single base away; this may be a read error. The genes are TRBV7-9 and TRBJ1-1; no clear D gene. Germline CDR1 reads SEHNR; CDR2 reads FQNEAQ (reference sequence). CDR3 size: 9 residues. With 3 bases removed from V and 10 bases from J, the gap between germline ends came to 3 bases. The CDR3 region has the DNA TGTGCCAGCAGCTTGACAGCTTTCTTT. Its translation: CASSLTAFF.

This clonotype was observed a few times. This rearrangement joins TRBV2 to TRBJ2-1; TRBD2 agrees at 7 bases. Germline CDR1 and CDR2: SNHLY and FYNNEI. V lost 7 bases to trimming and J lost 6 bases; unmatched junction nucleotides: 15. The CDR3 runs 16 residues. This CDR3 reads CASTGEMRENPNEQFF. CDR3 coding DNA: TGTGCCAGCACCGGAGAGATGCGGGAGAACCCCAATGAGCAGTTCTTC.

About this clonotype: A much larger clone is a single base away; this may be a read error. The chain uses TRBV6-1 and TRBJ1-2; D is undetermined. CDR1 MNHNS and CDR2 SASEGT come from the germline V gene. The CDR3 contains 12 residues. CDR3 coding DNA: TGTACCAGCAGCCAACAGACCTATGGCTACACCTTC. It is translated as CTSSQQTYGYTF.

The chain recombines TRBV24-1 with TRBJ2-3, with D possibly TRBD2 on 6 matching bases. The V end was cut by 9 bases, the J end by 6 bases, with 15 bases between. CDR1 is KGHDR, CDR2 SFDVKD, per germline. The CDR3 sequence is 13 residues long. As DNA, the CDR3 is TGTGCCACCGATGGGACTCCTCCTGATACGCAGTATTTT. Amino acid sequence: CATDGTPPDTQYF.

This clonotype was recorded a few times. This sequence joins TRBV6-2 or TRBV6-3 and TRBJ2-7; D unresolved. Germline-derived CDR1 and CDR2 are MNHEY and SVGEGT. V was pared by 6 bases and J by 5 bases, with 11 bases between. The CDR3 extends over 12 amino acids. CDR3 sequence reads: CASSSSSDEQYF. CDR3 sequence (DNA): TGTGCCAGCAGCTCCAGTTCCGACGAGCAGTACTTC.

The chain employs TRBV12-3 or TRBV12-4 and TRBJ1-4, with D unclear. The CDR3 sequence is 16 residues long. V was cut by 4 bases and J by 5 bases, with 17 bases left in between. CDR3: CASSYLADSYNEKLFF. In DNA, the CDR3 is TGTGCCAGCAGTTACCTAGCGGATTCCTACAATGAAAAACTGTTTTTT.

The chain employs TRBV15 and TRBJ2-6; D is unresolved. The CDR3 is 13 amino acids. Between the trimmed V and J ends, which lost 5 bases and 5 bases, there was a span of 7 bases. CDR1 LNHNV and CDR2 YYDKDF come from the germline V gene (reference sequence). The CDR3 DNA is TGTGCCACCAGCCCAGTCCGGGCCAACGTCCTGACTTTC. Its translation is CATSPVRANVLTF.

This clonotype occurred many times. The J gene is TRBJ1-5, the V gene TRBV12-5, with D possibly being TRBD1 (5 bases). From germline, CDR1 is LGHNT and CDR2 FRNRAP. V lost 2 bases to trimming and J lost 8 bases, with 16 bases between them. CDR3 length equals 15 residues. The CDR3 sequence is CASGLRRGAVEPQHF. As DNA, the CDR3 is TGTGCTAGTGGTTTGAGGAGGGGCGCGGTGGAGCCCCAGCATTTT.

The table lists this clonotype with a few counts. The genes are TRBV29-1 and TRBJ2-7; D is unresolved. Germline V lookup: CDR1 SQVTM, CDR2 ANQGSEA. The CDR3 length is 14 residues. Trimming shortened V by 0 bases and J by 0 bases, and 9 bases separated the two germline ends. CDR3: CSVEEGGSSYEQYF. CDR3 sequence (DNA): TGCAGCGTTGAAGAGGGCGGCAGCTCCTACGAGCAGTACTTC.

As concerns this clonotype: A much larger clone lies a single base off, so this may be a read error. The chain carries TRBV2 and TRBJ2-7; D assignment may be TRBD1 or TRBD2 (5 bases each). The ends were cut back, 5 bases at V and 2 bases at J, with 22 bases in the middle. Germline CDR1 is SNHLY and CDR2 is FYNNEI. The CDR3 sequence is 17 residues long. The CDR3 DNA follows: TGTGCCAGCAGTCCTTCTGGTGAGGGGCGACTCGCCTACGAGCAGTACTTC. As protein: CASSPSGEGRLAYEQYF.

The sample holds many counts of this clonotype. The chain recombines TRBV24-1 with TRBJ2-7; D might be TRBD2 (6 bases). The V gene's germline CDR1 is KGHDR and CDR2 SFDVKD. Trimming pared 6 bases from V and 4 bases from J, leaving 9 bases between. This CDR3 has 12 amino acids. CDR3 protein: CATSLEGYEQYF. CDR3 bases: TGTGCCACCAGTTTGGAGGGTTACGAGCAGTACTTC.

This clonotype was detected ten times or more. The chain recombines TRBV7-2 with TRBJ1-6; D remains ambiguous. This CDR3 has 15 residues. The V end lost 5 bases, the J end lost 8 bases, and 16 bases lay between the germline ends. Germline CDR1 reads SGHTA; CDR2 reads FQGNSA. The CDR3 loop reads CASSLGGHNDSPLHF. The CDR3 region has the DNA TGTGCCAGCAGCCTCGGCGGGCATAACGATTCACCCCTCCACTTT.

J is TRBJ2-1 and V is TRBV20-1; the match to TRBD2 covers 7 bases. Looked up from germline, CDR1 is DFQATT and CDR2 is SNEGSKA (reference sequence). This CDR3 has 13 residues. The V and J ends lost 6 bases and 6 bases, in that order; junction bases with no gene match: 8. The CDR3 protein is CSAPRRESNEQFF. The CDR3 DNA is TGCAGTGCCCCGCGGCGGGAGTCCAATGAGCAGTTCTTC.

This clonotype was recorded at least ten times. The rearrangement links TRBV5-1 to TRBJ2-5, with D possibly TRBD2 on 6 matching bases. This CDR3 has 15 residues. Per germline, CDR1 SGHRS and CDR2 YFSETQ. Deletions cut 2 bases from V and 5 bases from J, with 16 bases between. The chain's CDR3 is CASSLGGKVVETQYF. In DNA, the CDR3 is TGCGCCAGCAGCTTAGGCGGGAAGGTTGTGGAGACCCAGTACTTC.

In the case of this clonotype: A junction end diverges from the germline sequence, so it may reflect a read error. The chain joins TRBV7-6 to TRBJ2-7, with 8 bases fitting TRBD2. The germline V gene has CDR1 SGHVS and CDR2 FNYEAQ. The CDR3 runs 16 residues. The CDR3 is CASSLNPAGDGETQHF. In DNA, the CDR3 is TGTGCCAGCAGCTTGAACCCAGCGGGAGACGGCGAGACCCAGCACTTC.

Ten or more counts support this clonotype. In nucleotides, the CDR3 is TGTGCCAGCAGTTTTCGGGGGCACGGAAACACCATATATTTT. Translating it yields CASSFRGHGNTIYF. This chain joins TRBV12-3 or TRBV12-4 and TRBJ1-3, with D possibly TRBD1 on 6 matching bases. The CDR3 is made up of 14 amino acids. V was pared by 3 bases and J by 4 bases, with 10 bases between.

The chain is built from TRBV7-9 and TRBJ1-1; D uncertain. Germline-derived CDR1 and CDR2 are SEHNR and FQNEAQ (reference sequence). The CDR3 loop spans 12 amino acids. CDR3 in DNA: TGTGCTAGAACCGGGATGAACACTGAAGCTTTCTTT. It yields the protein CARTGMNTEAFF.